This T cell receptor (beta chain) comes out of a study of cytomegalovirus exposure and HLA in healthy donors. Study context: Samples from HLA-typed donors yielded approximately 80 million unique TCRs in an early data release. Study-wide results and limits: Common viral pathogens were later found to be apparently linked to several of the most significant clusters. As confirmed in vitro, a few CMV-associated chains were specific for CMV antigens.

In regard to this clone: The antigen remains unidentified.

Vbeta (60) and Jbeta (13) primers were used in the PCR. TCRdb's table, derived via immunoSEQ multiplex PCR, lists solely in-frame clones and lacks some. The table lists around 120,000 clones, roughly 80% of them singletons. CDR1 is SGHAT and CDR2 is FQNNGV in the germline V gene. The ends lost 3 bases at V and 7 bases at J; junction bases unmatched: 5. The CDR3 sequence is 13 residues long. The source of this sequence is a boy aged 5-17 years in good health and CMV-seronegative. The sequencing input was PBMCs. This chain connects TRBV11-2 to TRBJ1-2; 7 positions match TRBD1. This CDR3 reads CASSFTGAGGYTF. For the CDR3, the DNA is TGTGCCAGCAGCTTTACAGGGGCGGGTGGCTACACCTTC.